Each of the 25 T cell receptor beta chains below was sequenced from the same sample in a study of T cells after yellow fever vaccination. TCRdb itself ran the 5' RACE reads through MiXCR, one entry per CDR3 protein. The top ten hold more than 15% of the sample, which has 400,000 or so distinct CDR3 sequences, around 10% seen once. This specimen consisted of PBMCs, obtained on the day of the first yellow fever vaccination. The receptor set was obtained from a man aged 18 to 30 who received the YFV17D yellow fever vaccine.

The sample holds a few counts of this clonotype. The rearrangement links TRBV10-3 to TRBJ1-1, with no clear D. V dropped 6 bases and J dropped 1 base, with 12 bases sitting between them. This CDR3 is built from 14 residues. Germline V gene data show CDR1 as ENHRY and CDR2 as SYGVKD. CDR3 sequence (DNA): TGTGCCATCAGCCAAATTGGGAAGAACACTGAAGCTTTCTTT. This codes for CAISQIGKNTEAFF.

This clonotype has only a few counts. The chain is built from TRBV4-3 and TRBJ2-7; 7 bases are a match to TRBD1. In germline, CDR1 is LGHNA, CDR2 YSLEER. J lost 6 bases, V lost 0 bases, and 8 bases had no gene match. The CDR3 runs 15 residues. CDR3 coding DNA: TGCGCCAGCAGCCAAGAACCATATAGGGGGCGCGAGCAGTACTTC. It translates to CASSQEPYRGREQYF.

This clonotype was seen more than once but under ten times. CDR3 DNA sequence: TGTGCCAGCAGCTTGAGGCTAGCGGGGGGTGAGCAGTTCTTC. Its translation is CASSLRLAGGEQFF. This chain links TRBV5-4 with TRBJ2-1; 11 nucleotides line up with TRBD2. Trimming cost V 1 base and J 9 bases; bases outside gene matches: 3. Germline CDR1 SGHNT, CDR2 YYREEE (reference sequence). CDR3 length: 14 amino acids.

This clonotype was seen only a few times. The chain combines TRBV4-1 with TRBJ2-4, with D possibly TRBD2 on 6 matching bases. Between the trimmed V and J ends, which lost 6 bases and 0 bases, there was a span of 12 bases. CDR1 is MGHRA, CDR2 YSYEKL, per germline. The CDR3 is 15 amino acids. The DNA for the CDR3 is TGCGCCAGCAGTCATAGCGGTTTAGCCAAAAACATTCAGTACTTC. Protein product: CASSHSGLAKNIQYF.

This clonotype was observed at least ten times. The chain has TRBV5-1 and TRBJ1-2; D remains ambiguous. Germline V lookup: CDR1 SGHRS, CDR2 YFSETQ. V lost 4 bases and J lost 0, with 10 bases in between. The CDR3 contains 14 residues. Written as DNA, the CDR3 is TGCGCCAGCAGCGGCTCTTTAGCTAACTATGGCTACACCTTC. Its protein product is CASSGSLANYGYTF. The whole variable domain, remainder taken from reference TRBV5-1 and TRBJ1-2, is KAGVTQTPRYLIKTRGQQVTLSCSPISGHRSVSWYQQTPGQGLQFLFEYFSETQRNKGNFPGRFSGRQFSNSRSEMNVSTLELGDSALYLCASSGSLANYGYTFGSGTRLTVV.

CDR3 sequence reads: CATSDPAGYTF. The CDR3 nucleotides read TGTGCCACCAGCGACCCTGCAGGCTACACCTTC. The gene calls are TRBV24-1 and TRBJ1-2; unclear D gene. V was clipped by 7 bases and J by 8 bases, with 10 bases between them. The germline V gene encodes CDR1 KGHDR and CDR2 SFDVKD. This CDR3 comprises 11 residues.

This clonotype appeared many times. The chain has TRBV10-3 and TRBJ2-7; D not resolved. This CDR3 contains 15 residues. CDR1 is ENHRY, CDR2 SYGVKD, per germline. Trimming stripped 3 bases from V and 3 bases from J, with 15 bases between. CDR3 protein: CAISDARRLDYEQYF. Written as DNA, the CDR3 is TGTGCCATCAGTGATGCCCGGCGGTTGGACTACGAGCAGTACTTC.

In its sample, this clonotype was seen a few times. V gene TRBV11-1 combines with J gene TRBJ2-6, with 16 bases matching TRBD2. Germline loops: CDR1 SGHAT, CDR2 FQDESV (reference sequence). The CDR3 runs 22 residues. After removal of 0 bases from V and 0 bases from J, the junction contained 8 bases not matched to a gene. CDR3 region: CASSLAGLAGGPWGSGANVLTF. DNA of the CDR3: TGTGCCAGCAGCTTAGCGGGACTAGCGGGGGGGCCTTGGGGCTCTGGGGCCAACGTCCTGACTTTC.

This clonotype has a handful of counts. V usage is TRBV6-5 and J usage is TRBJ1-1; no definite D call. The CDR3 length is 15 residues. Trimming removed 7 bases at V and 4 bases at J, with 19 bases between. Germline V lookup: CDR1 MNHEY, CDR2 SVGAGI. The CDR3 coding sequence is TGTGCCAGCATTTTTCGAGGGCCCGCCGGCACTGAAGCTTTCTTT. Its protein is CASIFRGPAGTEAFF.

The V gene is TRBV6-2 or TRBV6-3, the J gene TRBJ1-1; D possibly corresponds to TRBD1 (5 bases). Germline V gives CDR1 MNHEY, CDR2 SVGEGT. CDR3 length equals 17 residues. Trimming pared 2 bases from V and 0 bases from J, leaving 16 bases between. CDR3 bases: TGTGCCAGCAGTTACAGGGGAGGTCGGAGGCTGAACACTGAAGCTTTCTTT. Amino acids: CASSYRGGRRLNTEAFF.

This clonotype turned up a few times. The rearrangement joins TRBV12-3 or TRBV12-4 to TRBJ2-7, with 11 bases fitting TRBD1. With V trimmed by 5 bases and J by 2 bases, 5 bases remained unmatched. The CDR3 is made up of 15 amino acids. CDR3 amino acids: CASSEGQGGPYEQYF. In DNA form, the CDR3 reads TGTGCCAGCAGTGAGGGACAGGGGGGCCCCTACGAGCAGTACTTC.

The chain recombines TRBV6-5 with TRBJ1-5, with D maybe TRBD1 (6 bases). The V gene lost 6 bases and the J gene lost 4 bases, with 16 bases spanning the gap. Germline V gene lookup returns CDR1 MNHEY and CDR2 SVGAGI. The CDR3 is 15 amino acids. CDR3 loop: CASRASRDTNQPQHF. The CDR3 bases are TGTGCCAGCAGAGCATCCCGGGACACAAATCAGCCCCAGCATTTT.

On this clonotype: Since a much larger clone is just one base distant, this may be a read error. The rearrangement joins TRBV3-1 to TRBJ2-7; D possibly corresponds to TRBD1 (5 bases). Germline CDR1 reads LGHDT; CDR2 reads YNNKEL (reference sequence). The CDR3 is 15 amino acids. V was trimmed by 1 base and J by 5 bases, leaving 15 bases between them. DNA for the CDR3: TGTGCCAGCAGCCAAGTATCTACAGGATACCACGAGCAGTACTTC. It yields the protein CASSQVSTGYHEQYF.

This clonotype was detected only a few times. V is TRBV11-2 and J is TRBJ2-3; a possible D gene is TRBD2 (7 bases). CDR3 size: 17 residues. CDR1 and CDR2 (germline): SGHAT, FQNNGV. V was pared by 0 bases and J by 4 bases, with 17 bases between. This CDR3 is CASSLEAGGRGADTQYF. CDR3 coding DNA: TGTGCCAGCAGCTTAGAAGCTGGGGGCCGGGGGGCAGATACGCAGTATTTT.

This sequence joins TRBV12-3 or TRBV12-4 and TRBJ2-3; TRBD1 matches 8 bases. CDR3 length: 15 residues. V trimming: 6 bases; J trimming: 7 bases; junction bases outside the gene matches: 12. The CDR3 DNA follows: TGTGCCAGCAGACCATATGGGCAGGGGGCAAATACGCAGTATTTT. Its protein is CASRPYGQGANTQYF.

This chain joins TRBV23-1 and TRBJ1-1; D possibly corresponds to TRBD1 (5 bases). TRBV23-1 is known as an ORF, though its function is uncertain. V lost 4 bases to trimming and J lost 1 base, with 16 bases between them. The CDR3 has 16 residues. The CDR3: CASSPLPGAGNTEAFF. The CDR3 DNA follows: TGCGCCAGCAGTCCTCTTCCCGGGGCGGGGAACACTGAAGCTTTCTTT.

This clonotype has only a few counts. The rearrangement links TRBV20-1 to TRBJ2-7; no definite D call. The CDR3 contains 13 residues. Germline-derived CDR1 and CDR2 are DFQATT and SNEGSKA (reference sequence). V was trimmed by 3 bases and J by 0 bases, leaving 9 bases between them. CDR3: CSASPDGSYEQYF. CDR3 DNA sequence: TGCAGTGCTAGCCCGGACGGCTCCTACGAGCAGTACTTC.

The table lists this clonotype with a few counts. The chain carries TRBV12-3 or TRBV12-4 and TRBJ1-3; D might be TRBD1 (5 bases). CDR3 length equals 15 residues. V was shortened by 6 bases and J by 2 bases, with 14 bases between the two germline ends. CDR3 region: CASRSQGQPGNTIYF. The DNA of the CDR3 is TGTGCCAGCAGGTCTCAGGGCCAGCCTGGAAACACCATATATTTT.

This clonotype was counted only a few times. The chain couples TRBV6-2 or TRBV6-3 to TRBJ2-1, with D maybe TRBD2 (7 bases). This CDR3 spans 14 amino acids. CDR1 MNHEY and CDR2 SVGEGT come from the germline V gene. Trimming shortened V by 8 bases and J by 7 bases, and 18 bases separated the two germline ends. This CDR3 is CASFTGGLGNEQFF. The CDR3 bases are TGTGCCAGCTTCACGGGGGGCCTCGGGAATGAGCAGTTCTTC.

This clonotype has only a few counts. The chain recombines TRBV7-2 with TRBJ2-5; 7 nucleotides match TRBD2. Germline lookup yields CDR1 SGHTA and CDR2 FQGNSA. With 6 bases clipped from V and 5 bases from J, the junction kept 15 bases outside the gene matches. The CDR3 totals 16 residues. CDR3 in amino acids: CASSPDGGSGAETQYF. CDR3 bases: TGTGCCAGCAGTCCAGACGGAGGAAGCGGGGCGGAGACCCAGTACTTC.

The chain uses TRBV4-3 and TRBJ2-1; D perhaps matches TRBD2 (5 bases). The CDR3 has 15 residues. CDR1 is LGHNA, CDR2 YSLEER, per germline. V was pared by 4 bases and J by 3 bases, with 13 bases between. For the CDR3, the DNA is TGCGCCAGCAGCCGCGGGTACACAATCTACAATGAGCAGTTCTTC. Protein product: CASSRGYTIYNEQFF.

This sequence joins TRBV10-3 and TRBJ1-1; perhaps TRBD1 as D (6 bases). Germline lookup yields CDR1 ENHRY and CDR2 SYGVKD. The CDR3 runs 14 residues. With 4 bases removed from V and 2 bases from J, the gap between germline ends came to 11 bases. The CDR3 here is CAISGWTVNTEAFF. The CDR3 DNA reads as TGTGCCATCAGTGGGTGGACAGTAAACACTGAAGCTTTCTTT.

This clonotype turned up a few times. This sequence joins TRBV7-8 and TRBJ1-2; TRBD1 aligns across 7 bases. The CDR3 totals 13 residues. Germline CDR1 SGHVS, CDR2 FQNEAQ. The J segment lost 7 bases and the V segment lost 3 bases, leaving 5 bases of the junction unmatched. DNA of the CDR3: TGTGCCAGCAGCTTTAGACAGGGAGGTGGCTACACCTTC. This codes for CASSFRQGGGYTF.

CDR3 region: CASSFTLHGRTEAFF. The DNA of the CDR3 is TGTGCCAGCAGCTTCACACTACACGGGAGGACTGAAGCTTTCTTT. The V call is TRBV5-8, the J call TRBJ1-1; no clear D. The V gene lost 2 bases and the J gene lost 5 bases, with 16 bases spanning the gap. Germline V gives CDR1 SGHTS, CDR2 YDEGEE. This CDR3 is 15 amino acids long.

In its sample, this clonotype was seen a few times. The chain links TRBV7-9 to TRBJ1-1; D call uncertain. CDR3 length: 15 residues. Deletions cut 8 bases from V and 10 bases from J, with 26 bases between. Germline V gene sequence: CDR1 SEHNR, CDR2 FQNEAQ (reference sequence). The CDR3 region is CASRPEAAPLGRAFF. CDR3 nucleotide sequence: TGTGCCAGCCGCCCCGAGGCAGCCCCTCTCGGGCGAGCTTTCTTT.